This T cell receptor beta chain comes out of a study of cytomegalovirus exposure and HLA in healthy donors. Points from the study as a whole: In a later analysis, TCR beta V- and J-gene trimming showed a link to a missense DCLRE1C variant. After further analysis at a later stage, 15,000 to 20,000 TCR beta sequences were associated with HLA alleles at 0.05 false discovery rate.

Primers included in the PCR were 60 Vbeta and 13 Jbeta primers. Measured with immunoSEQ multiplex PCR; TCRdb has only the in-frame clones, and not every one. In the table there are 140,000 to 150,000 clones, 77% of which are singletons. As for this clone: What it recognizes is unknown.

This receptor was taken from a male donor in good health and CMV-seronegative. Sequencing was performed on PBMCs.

CDR3 residues: CASSLGAAGGIVYGYTF. As DNA, the CDR3 is TGTGCCAGCAGCTTAGGAGCGGCAGGGGGTATCGTCTATGGCTACACCTTC. The chain recombines TRBV11-2 with TRBJ1-2; 7 nucleotides match TRBD1. From germline, CDR1 is SGHAT and CDR2 FQNNGV. CDR3 length: 17 residues. V gave up 1 base and J gave up 4 bases; unmatched junction bases: 12.